This T cell receptor (beta chain) was observed in a study of Graves' ophthalmopathy and Graves' hyperthyroidism. The study amplified TCR beta CDR3 regions using RNA transcripts. Following a first-round RT-PCR that used HTBI primers, a second-round multiplex PCR was carried out. TCRdb ran MiXCR on the multiplex PCR reads and lists one entry per CDR3 protein. Counted here are over 450,000 distinct CDR3 sequences, 14% occurring once; the ten biggest clones make up 9.5% to 10%. This clonotype occurred many times. Trimming cost V 4 bases and J 3 bases, with 6 bases left between them. This CDR3 contains 13 residues. Germline lookup yields CDR1 SGHAT and CDR2 FQNNGV.

The sequence derives from a woman aged 30 to 39 with Graves' ophthalmopathy. Sequencing was performed on blood. This chain joins TRBV11-2 and TRBJ2-2; D remains unclear. In DNA form, the CDR3 reads TGTGCCAGCAGCTCACTTTACACCGGGGAGCTGTTTTTT. Translated: CASSSLYTGELFF.